The 27 T cell receptor beta chains below all came from one sample that was sequenced in a study of cytomegalovirus exposure and HLA in healthy donors. TCRdb keeps only in-frame clones here, not all; method: immunoSEQ multiplex PCR. Of around 150,000 clones listed, 70% to 90% are singletons. The sample was PBMCs. The receptor set was obtained from a man younger than 30 in good health and CMV-seronegative.

The chain is built from TRBV15 and TRBJ2-6, with no clear D. Per the germline V gene, CDR1 is LNHNV and CDR2 is YYDKDF (reference sequence). Trimming stripped 5 bases from V and 1 base from J, with 6 bases between. CDR3 length equals 14 residues. CDR3 sequence reads: CATSDGSGANVLTF. The CDR3 DNA reads TGTGCCACCAGCGACGGGTCTGGGGCCAACGTCCTGACTTTC.

This clone occurred once. This chain connects TRBV5-1 to TRBJ2-3, with 9 bases fitting TRBD2. V was pared by 0 bases and J by 5 bases, with 7 bases of the junction left unmatched. From germline, CDR1 is SGHRS and CDR2 YFSETQ. The CDR3 is 16 residues long. The CDR3 loop reads CASSLASSGTGDTQYF. CDR3 DNA: TGCGCCAGCAGCTTGGCGTCTAGCGGGACGGGAGATACGCAGTATTTT. The variable domain in full, completed from reference TRBV5-1 and TRBJ2-3, reads KAGVTQTPRYLIKTRGQQVTLSCSPISGHRSVSWYQQTPGQGLQFLFEYFSETQRNKGNFPGRFSGRQFSNSRSEMNVSTLELGDSALYLCASSLASSGTGDTQYFGPGTRLTVL.

The rearrangement links TRBV28 to TRBJ2-1; TRBD1 might be the D (6 bases). The CDR3 consists of 13 residues. V dropped 5 bases and J dropped 6 bases, with 11 bases sitting between them. CDR1 is MDHEN and CDR2 is SYDVKM in the germline V gene. The CDR3 reads CASSPGQSNEQFF. CDR3 DNA sequence: TGTGCCAGCAGTCCAGGACAGTCCAATGAGCAGTTCTTC. Supplemented by reference TRBV28 and TRBJ2-1, the full variable domain reads DVKVTQSSRYLVKRTGEKVFLECVQDMDHENMFWYRQDPGLGLRLIYFSYDVKMKEKGDIPEGYSVSREKKERFSLILESASTNQTSMYLCASSPGQSNEQFFGPGTRLTVL.

About this clone itself: Its ends do not fully match the called genes, so a read error is possible. This chain connects TRBV20-1 to TRBJ2-7; TRBD1 matches 10 bases. This CDR3 has 11 residues. Germline V gives CDR1 DFQATT, CDR2 SNEGSKA (reference sequence). CDR3 loop: CSARERDRGGF. The CDR3 nucleotides read TGCAGTGCTAGAGAAAGGGACAGGGGCGGATTC.

CDR3 amino acids: CASSREEVKTQYF. CDR3 coding DNA: TGTGCCAGCAGTCGGGAGGAGGTGAAGACCCAGTACTTC. This chain joins TRBV2 and TRBJ2-5, with 7 bases lining up with TRBD2. J lost 6 bases, V lost 5 bases, and 6 bases had no gene match. The CDR3 extends over 13 amino acids. Germline V gene lookup returns CDR1 SNHLY and CDR2 FYNNEI.

The chain carries TRBV19 and TRBJ1-1; D gene ambiguous. Germline V gene sequence: CDR1 LNHDA, CDR2 SQIVND (reference sequence). Trimming took off 5 bases at V and 4 bases at J, with 17 bases between the two ends. There are 15 residues in the CDR3. CDR3 DNA sequence: TGTGCCAGTAGTCCCCAATCGGGGTTTGGCACTGAAGCTTTCTTT. Amino acids: CASSPQSGFGTEAFF. The whole variable domain, remainder taken from reference TRBV19 and TRBJ1-1, is DGGITQSPKYLFRKEGQNVTLSCEQNLNHDAMYWYRQDPGQGLRLIYYSQIVNDFQKGDIAEGYSVSREKKESFPLTVTSAQKNPTAFYLCASSPQSGFGTEAFFGQGTRLTVV.

This clone was seen once. The chain employs TRBV4-1 and TRBJ2-5; 11 nucleotides agree with TRBD2. The junction had 7 bases not matched to a gene; V was cut back by 2 bases and J by 5 bases. From germline, CDR1 is MGHRA and CDR2 YSYEKL. The CDR3 length is 16 residues. Here the CDR3 reads CASSQYSGGAGETQYF. The DNA of the CDR3 is TGCGCCAGCAGCCAATATAGCGGGGGGGCCGGGGAGACCCAGTACTTC.

The chain employs TRBV28 and TRBJ1-1; D unclear. The germline V gene has CDR1 MDHEN and CDR2 SYDVKM. The CDR3 loop spans 13 amino acids. Trimming left V 6 bases short and J 1 base short, with 9 bases between. The CDR3 here is CASRAGRNTEAFF. In nucleotides, the CDR3 is TGTGCCAGCAGGGCAGGTCGGAACACTGAAGCTTTCTTT.

V is TRBV27 and J is TRBJ1-2, with 10 bases aligning to TRBD1. The CDR3 contains 14 residues. V trimming: 2 bases; J trimming: 6 bases; junction bases outside the gene matches: 3. CDR1 MNHEY and CDR2 SMNVEV come from the germline V gene (reference sequence). DNA for the CDR3: TGTGCCAGCAGTTTACGGGACAGGGGCAATGGCTACACCTTC. It codes for CASSLRDRGNGYTF.

The rearrangement links TRBV4-2 to TRBJ2-1; 10 positions match TRBD1. The CDR3 loop spans 18 amino acids. After removal of 0 bases from V and 2 bases from J, the junction contained 7 bases not matched to a gene. The germline CDR1 and CDR2 sequences are LGHNA and YNFKEQ. The CDR3 bases are TGTGCCAGCAGCCAAGATGGGGGGACAGGGGCCGCCTACAATGAGCAGTTCTTC. Its protein product is CASSQDGGTGAAYNEQFF.

The chain uses TRBV2 and TRBJ2-1, with 7 bases lining up with TRBD2. The germline V gene has CDR1 SNHLY and CDR2 FYNNEI. CDR3 length: 15 amino acids. The trim removed 4 bases at V and 6 bases at J, leaving 9 bases unmatched. In nucleotides, the CDR3 is TGTGCCAGCAGTGTCGGACTAGGTGGGCTCAATGAGCAGTTCTTC. Translated: CASSVGLGGLNEQFF.

The chain is built from TRBV7-2 and TRBJ2-5; TRBD2 matches 7 bases. This CDR3 is 14 amino acids long. CDR1 is SGHTA and CDR2 is FQGNSA in the germline V gene. With V trimmed by 7 bases and J by 2 bases, 7 bases remained unmatched. The CDR3 region is CASTLGGLQETQYF. For the CDR3, the DNA is TGTGCCAGCACCCTCGGGGGACTACAAGAGACCCAGTACTTC. Based on the CDR3 plus reference TRBV7-2 and TRBJ2-5, the full variable domain is GAGVSQSPSNKVTEKGKDVELRCDPISGHTALYWYRQSLGQGLEFLIYFQGNSAPDKSGLPSDRFSAERTGGSVSTLTIQRTQQEDSAVYLCASTLGGLQETQYFGPGTRLLVL.

V is TRBV4-1 and J is TRBJ1-4; maybe TRBD1 (5 bases). The CDR3 is made up of 18 amino acids. The germline gives CDR1 MGHRA, CDR2 YSYEKL. Trimming stripped 3 bases from V and 5 bases from J, with 22 bases between. The chain's CDR3 is CASSQGGANRLTNEKLFF. Here the CDR3 DNA reads TGCGCCAGCAGCCAGGGAGGGGCGAACCGCCTTACCAATGAAAAACTGTTTTTT.

This clone was counted once. The J gene is TRBJ1-2, the V gene TRBV25-1, with 7 bases identical to TRBD1. CDR1 and CDR2 from the germline V gene are MGHDK and SYGVNS. The CDR3 consists of 17 residues. Germline trimming cut 4 bases from V and 7 bases from J; bases unmatched to any gene: 18. The CDR3 region has the DNA TGTGCCAGCAGTGGATCCCGGGACAGTTTTCCCCCGGGTGGCTACACCTTC. It encodes CASSGSRDSFPPGGYTF.

This clone was seen a single time. The CDR3 loop is CASSVTVRGQSRTDTQYF. CDR3 sequence (DNA): TGTGCCAGCAGCGTAACGGTCAGGGGGCAATCCCGCACAGATACGCAGTATTTT. V gene TRBV9 combines with J gene TRBJ2-3, with 8 bases identical to TRBD1. Germline CDR1 and CDR2: SGDLS and YYNGEE. V lost 1 base to trimming and J lost 1 base; unmatched junction nucleotides: 11. The CDR3 sequence is 18 residues long.

This clone has only a few counts. The J gene is TRBJ2-7, the V gene TRBV29-1, with D tentatively TRBD1 (6 bases). This CDR3 comprises 12 residues. V was trimmed by 4 bases and J by 2 bases, leaving 9 bases between them. Germline loops: CDR1 SQVTM, CDR2 ANQGSEA. CDR3 DNA: TGCAGCGTTGGGGGGCCTCCCTACGAGCAGTACTTC. Protein product: CSVGGPPYEQYF.

This clone came up once. The V and J genes are TRBV7-2 and TRBJ1-1; D unresolved. The CDR3 consists of 15 residues. In germline, CDR1 is SGHTA, CDR2 FQGNSA. The V and J ends lost 5 bases and 4 bases respectively, with 17 bases between them. CDR3 DNA: TGTGCCAGCAGCCCAGGCCAAATCAGAGTCACTGAAGCTTTCTTT. This codes for CASSPGQIRVTEAFF.

V and J are TRBV27 and TRBJ2-4; 8 bases are a match to TRBD1. This CDR3 has 17 amino acids. Germline V CDR1 and CDR2: MNHEY, SMNVEV (reference sequence). The J segment lost 1 base and the V segment lost 6 bases, leaving 11 bases of the junction unmatched. Here the CDR3 reads CASSVGTGGLAKNIQYF. In DNA, the CDR3 is TGTGCCAGCAGCGTAGGGACAGGTGGACTGGCCAAAAACATTCAGTACTTC.

This chain links TRBV15 with TRBJ2-3; D perhaps matches TRBD1 (5 bases). CDR1 and CDR2 (germline): LNHNV, YYDKDF (reference sequence). The CDR3 sequence is 12 residues long. Between the trimmed V and J ends, which lost 6 bases and 3 bases, there was a span of 7 bases. CDR3 sequence (DNA): TGTGCCACCAGTCCAGGGACAGATACGCAGTATTTT. Translating it yields CATSPGTDTQYF.

The rearrangement uses TRBV6-5 and TRBJ1-2, with 7 bases lining up with TRBD1. CDR1 is MNHEY and CDR2 is SVGAGI in the germline V gene. The CDR3 runs 13 residues. Unmatched junction bases numbered 4, after V lost 6 bases and J lost 3 bases. CDR3 DNA sequence: TGTGCCAGCAGCCAGGGACAGTACTATGGCTACACCTTC. It translates to CASSQGQYYGYTF.

The chain is built from TRBV5-1 and TRBJ2-5; maybe TRBD2 (5 bases). CDR3 length equals 14 residues. Germline loops: CDR1 SGHRS, CDR2 YFSETQ. Between the trimmed V and J ends, which lost 0 bases and 2 bases, there was a span of 8 bases. Here the CDR3 DNA reads TGCGCCAGCAGCTTGGCCCTAGCTCAAGAGACCCAGTACTTC. Its protein is CASSLALAQETQYF.

The CDR3 coding sequence is TGTGCCAGTAGTATAGCTGACAATGAGCAGTTCTTC. Protein sequence: CASSIADNEQFF. The chain carries TRBV19 and TRBJ2-1, with D hard to call. The germline CDR1 and CDR2 sequences are LNHDA and SQIVND (reference sequence). The CDR3 runs to 12 residues. Deletions cut 1 base from V and 5 bases from J, with 3 bases between.

J is TRBJ2-3 and V is TRBV4-1; 12 bases fit TRBD2. The CDR3 has 17 amino acids. The trim removed 1 base at V and 2 bases at J, leaving 4 bases unmatched. Germline values: CDR1 MGHRA, CDR2 YSYEKL. The CDR3 sequence is CASSQAGLAGYTDTQYF. Here the CDR3 DNA reads TGCGCCAGCAGCCAAGCGGGACTAGCGGGCTACACAGATACGCAGTATTTT.

This clone has only one observation. The V and J genes are TRBV6-4 and TRBJ1-5; possibly TRBD1 for D (6 bases). The V gene lost 4 bases and the J gene lost 0 bases, with 16 bases spanning the gap. Germline CDR1 reads MRHNA; CDR2 reads SNTAGT. The CDR3 has 17 residues. The CDR3 nucleotides are TGTGCCAGCAGTGCGCCTTGGACAGACTATAGCAATCAGCCCCAGCATTTT. Residues: CASSAPWTDYSNQPQHF.

V is TRBV29-1 and J is TRBJ2-2; 7 positions match TRBD2. The CDR3 has 12 residues. CDR1 is SQVTM and CDR2 is ANQGSEA in the germline V gene. J lost 3 bases, V lost 7 bases, and 2 bases had no gene match. The CDR3 bases are TGCAGCGCCCGGGAGGACACCGGGGAGCTGTTTTTT. Its translation: CSAREDTGELFF.

The J gene is TRBJ2-7, the V gene TRBV5-1; the D gene is possibly TRBD1 (6 bases). The V gene lost 4 bases and the J gene lost 4 bases, with 18 bases spanning the gap. The CDR3 sequence is 15 residues long. In germline, CDR1 is SGHRS, CDR2 YFSETQ. As DNA, the CDR3 is TGCGCCAGCAGCCCTTACCGACAGGAAAGTTACGAGCAGTACTTC. Translated, it gives CASSPYRQESYEQYF.

V and J are TRBV28 and TRBJ2-2, with D maybe TRBD2 (6 bases). The V end lost 7 bases, the J end lost 5 bases, and 11 bases lay between the germline ends. Germline CDR1 MDHEN, CDR2 SYDVKM. CDR3 length equals 13 residues. The CDR3 sequence is CASTGGGTGELFF. In DNA, the CDR3 is TGTGCCAGCACTGGGGGAGGTACCGGGGAGCTGTTTTTT.